The clone carrying this T cell receptor (beta chain) was counted only a few times. Its antigen is unknown. Some clones are missing from TCRdb's copy, which holds only in-frame ones; the method was immunoSEQ multiplex PCR. The sample contains around 48,000 clones, roughly 30% of which appear only once. The CDR3 length is 13 residues. V lost 1 base, J lost 6 bases, and 7 bases lay in between. Germline V lookup: CDR1 SGHRS, CDR2 YFSETQ. The sample comes from a study of tumour-infiltrating T cells in Burkitt lymphoma. Across the whole study: The Burkitt lymphoma cohort spanned all epidemiological subtypes. Survival, overall and progression-free, tracked with productive clonality.

General study findings and limits: Public clonotypes, several, appeared across numerous Burkitt lymphoma patients.

This rearrangement joins TRBV5-1 to TRBJ1-4; no firm D call. The sequencing input was tumor tissue. The source of this sequence is a human donor with Burkitt lymphoma. DNA of the CDR3: TGCGCCAGCAGCTTGAACGCCGATGAAAAACTGTTTTTT. Translating it yields CASSLNADEKLFF.